This TCR beta chain emerged from a study of blood T cell repertoires in COVID-19. The overall study: Acute and convalescent COVID-19 specimens originated in the United States, Italy and Spain. T cells, B-cell-depleted T cells, or PBMCs provided the cDNA or gDNA that served as material.

Source study methods: Estimation of nucleated cell counts relied on the amplification of reference gene primers. Only in-frame clones appear in the TCRdb table, and some are missing; sequencing was by immunoSEQ multiplex PCR. Clonal size and the V and J genes are those of that table, whereas D and trimming came from the DNA. The data show some 200,000 clones, 80% to 90% seen once. Sequencing input: peripheral blood. The receptor's source is a woman aged 80 or over with acute or convalescent COVID-19.

CDR3 region: CASSATGSVGEKLFF. Written as DNA, the CDR3 is TGTGCCAGCAGTGCCACAGGGTCCGTAGGTGAAAAACTGTTTTTT. V and J are TRBV2 and TRBJ1-4; D possibly corresponds to TRBD1 (6 bases). This CDR3 spans 15 amino acids. Germline V gene sequence: CDR1 SNHLY, CDR2 FYNNEI. Between the trimmed V and J ends, which lost 4 bases and 7 bases, there was a span of 16 bases.